The clone carrying this T cell receptor (beta chain) has at least ten counts. V was clipped by 4 bases and J by 8 bases; unmatched bases: 4. The CDR3 has 12 amino acids. The germline V gene has CDR1 MNHNS and CDR2 SASEGT. This specimen comes from a study of T cells in Graves' hyperthyroidism and ophthalmopathy. TCR beta CDR3 sequences were amplified from RNA transcripts. The HTBI primer set served for first-round RT-PCR of the TCR CDR3. One entry per CDR3 protein results from TCRdb running MiXCR on the multiplex PCR reads. The sample contains approximately 600,000 distinct CDR3 sequences, around 20% of which appear only once.

This TCR was sampled from a man younger than 40 with Graves' ophthalmopathy. This chain uses TRBV6-1 with TRBJ1-2, with 7 positions matching TRBD1. Material: blood. The CDR3 region has the DNA TGTGCCAGCAGTGGGACAGGCGGCGGCTACACCTTC. This sequence encodes CASSGTGGGYTF.